A single sample is the source of the 18 T cell receptor beta chains below, sequenced in a study of blood T cell repertoires in COVID-19. Using immunoSEQ multiplex PCR, the repertoire was profiled, and TCRdb retains in-frame clones only, with some absent. This table has approximately 56,000 clones, about 80% appearing once. What was sequenced was peripheral blood. Receptors originate from a man aged 70 or older with active COVID-19.

The rearrangement uses TRBV19 and TRBJ2-1; 11 bases align to TRBD2. Germline V lookup: CDR1 LNHDA, CDR2 SQIVND (reference sequence). The trim removed 5 bases at V and 8 bases at J, leaving 8 bases unmatched. The CDR3 covers 15 residues. CDR3 protein: CASSVHSGGAYEQFF. As DNA, the CDR3 is TGTGCCAGTAGTGTTCATAGCGGGGGGGCCTATGAGCAGTTCTTC.

This rearrangement joins TRBV16 to TRBJ1-1; no clear D. V was cut by 0 bases and J by 6 bases, with 8 bases left in between. The CDR3 totals 13 residues. CDR1 is KGHSY, CDR2 FQNENV, per germline. The CDR3 sequence: CASSQSTVAEAFF. The CDR3 coding sequence is TGTGCCAGCAGCCAATCCACAGTAGCTGAAGCTTTCTTT.

The genes are TRBV5-1 and TRBJ2-5; D might be TRBD2 (6 bases). CDR1 is SGHRS, CDR2 YFSETQ, per germline. CDR3 length: 12 residues. V was trimmed by 0 bases and J by 7 bases, leaving 7 bases between them. The CDR3 bases are TGCGCCAGCAGCTTGGCCGGGGGGACCCAGTACTTC. As protein: CASSLAGGTQYF.

This chain links TRBV19 with TRBJ1-1; 9 nucleotides match TRBD1. There are 15 residues in the CDR3. J lost 1 base, V lost 4 bases, and 4 bases had no gene match. CDR1 is LNHDA and CDR2 is SQIVND in the germline V gene (reference sequence). The CDR3 reads CASSNPGQGNTEAFF. The CDR3 nucleotides are TGTGCCAGTAGTAACCCGGGACAGGGGAACACTGAAGCTTTCTTT.

The CDR3 DNA reads TGTGCCAGCAGCTTGGGTTGGGCAGCCGGGGTTGGAACTAATGAAAAACTGTTTTTT. This translates into CASSLGWAAGVGTNEKLFF. The chain recombines TRBV5-5 with TRBJ1-4; D is unclear. CDR3 length: 19 amino acids. Germline loops: CDR1 SGHKS, CDR2 YYEKEE (reference sequence). V lost 0 bases, J lost 1 base, and 19 bases lay in between.

The gene calls are TRBV19 and TRBJ1-2; TRBD1 matches at 8 bases. V shed 6 bases, J shed 4 bases, and the junction held 22 bases outside the gene matches. Germline V gene lookup returns CDR1 LNHDA and CDR2 SQIVND (reference sequence). CDR3 length: 19 amino acids. The CDR3 bases are TGTGCCAGTAGCCAAGTTCAGGGGGCAGGGGGCCACCTAGGCTATGGCTACACCTTC. Its protein is CASSQVQGAGGHLGYGYTF.

This chain joins TRBV6-1 and TRBJ2-5, with 8 bases lining up with TRBD1. Germline V gene lookup returns CDR1 MNHNS and CDR2 SASEGT. This CDR3 is built from 14 residues. The J segment lost 5 bases and the V segment lost 2 bases, leaving 4 bases of the junction unmatched. CDR3 sequence: CASSEQGAGETQYF. Written as DNA, the CDR3 is TGTGCCAGCAGTGAACAGGGGGCCGGCGAGACCCAGTACTTC.

The J gene is TRBJ1-1, the V gene TRBV19, with no clear D. The CDR3 contains 15 residues. V lost 4 bases, J lost 0 bases, and 12 bases lay in between. Germline V gives CDR1 LNHDA, CDR2 SQIVND (reference sequence). Written as DNA, the CDR3 is TGTGCCAGTAGTAAAACCAACAGATTGAACACTGAAGCTTTCTTT. Protein product: CASSKTNRLNTEAFF. The variable domain in full, with the rest retrieved from reference TRBV19 and TRBJ1-1, is DGGITQSPKYLFRKEGQNVTLSCEQNLNHDAMYWYRQDPGQGLRLIYYSQIVNDFQKGDIAEGYSVSREKKESFPLTVTSAQKNPTAFYLCASSKTNRLNTEAFFGQGTRLTVV.

The chain carries TRBV14 and TRBJ1-2; 10 bases map to TRBD1. From germline, CDR1 is SGHDN and CDR2 FVKESK. V lost 0 bases and J lost 3; bases outside the gene matches: 16. The CDR3 contains 20 residues. CDR3 residues: CASSQDYGSPGTGVYYGYTF. For the CDR3, the DNA is TGTGCCAGCAGCCAAGACTACGGAAGTCCCGGGACAGGGGTATACTATGGCTACACCTTC.

The rearrangement links TRBV9 to TRBJ1-4; no clear D gene. Germline values: CDR1 SGDLS, CDR2 YYNGEE. V dropped 4 bases and J dropped 7 bases, with 17 bases sitting between them. The CDR3 length is 15 residues. CDR3 sequence (DNA): TGTGCCAGCAGCCCCCTACTCAGACACGGTGAAAAACTGTTTTTT. Translated, it gives CASSPLLRHGEKLFF.

V and J are TRBV19 and TRBJ2-1, with 12 nucleotides matching TRBD2. Losses at the gene ends were 9 bases for V and 1 base for J; bases not matched to a gene: 13. The CDR3 extends over 18 amino acids. Germline loops: CDR1 LNHDA, CDR2 SQIVND (reference sequence). CDR3 loop: CARIFGLAGGISYNEQFF. In DNA form, the CDR3 reads TGTGCCAGAATTTTTGGGCTAGCGGGGGGGATTTCCTACAATGAGCAGTTCTTC.

The J gene is TRBJ2-5, the V gene TRBV3-1 (or the pseudogene TRBV3-2); TRBD1 matches 7 bases. Germline V gives CDR1 LGHDT, CDR2 YNNKEL (reference sequence). V was clipped by 0 bases and J by 4 bases; unmatched bases: 5. The CDR3 is 15 residues long. The CDR3 region is CASSQDRTGGETQYF. The CDR3, as DNA: TGTGCCAGCAGCCAAGATCGGACAGGAGGAGAGACCCAGTACTTC.

This clone showed up just a few times. CDR3 coding DNA: TGTGCCAGCAGTTTCGCCGGGACAGCGACGAACACTGAAGCTTTCTTT. It translates to CASSFAGTATNTEAFF. The V and J genes are TRBV28 and TRBJ1-1; TRBD1 aligns across 7 bases. CDR1 and CDR2 (germline): MDHEN, SYDVKM. After removal of 3 bases from V and 1 base from J, the junction contained 8 bases not matched to a gene. The CDR3 contains 16 residues.

For the CDR3, the DNA is TGTGCCAGCAGCCAGGGACAGGACTCCTACAATGAGCAGTTCTTC. Its translation: CASSQGQDSYNEQFF. The chain combines TRBV3-1 (or the pseudogene TRBV3-2) with TRBJ2-1; 8 bases map to TRBD1. CDR1 and CDR2 from the germline V gene are LGHDT and YNNKEL (reference sequence). This CDR3 region has 15 residues. Trimming took 3 bases from V and 0 from J; bases not matched to a gene: 1.

The chain combines TRBV4-2 with TRBJ2-2; 7 bases line up with TRBD2. The CDR3 covers 16 residues. The germline V gene encodes CDR1 LGHNA and CDR2 YNFKEQ. The trim removed 5 bases at V and 6 bases at J, leaving 12 bases unmatched. CDR3: CASSTIGLEGSGELFF. CDR3 nucleotide sequence: TGTGCCAGCAGCACTATCGGACTAGAAGGCTCCGGGGAGCTGTTTTTT.

This chain joins TRBV6-6 and TRBJ1-4; D is possibly TRBD1 (6 bases). Germline V gene lookup returns CDR1 MNHNY and CDR2 SVGAGI (reference sequence). Trimming took off 7 bases at V and 0 bases at J, with 12 bases between the two ends. The CDR3 spans 15 residues. The CDR3 sequence is CASNLGGATNEKLFF. DNA of the CDR3: TGTGCCAGCAATCTAGGGGGTGCAACTAATGAAAAACTGTTTTTT.

This rearrangement joins TRBV5-4 to TRBJ2-4, with D possibly matching TRBD1 (6 bases). Trimming pared 2 bases from V and 5 bases from J, leaving 14 bases between. The CDR3 has 15 amino acids. The germline CDR1 and CDR2 sequences are SGHNT and YYREEE (reference sequence). The CDR3 DNA reads TGTGCCAGCAGCTTCCAGGGGATTGGGGAAAACATTCAGTACTTC. Amino acid sequence: CASSFQGIGENIQYF.

The rearrangement uses TRBV28 and TRBJ1-5; 12 bases match TRBD1. J lost 5 bases, V lost 7 bases, and 9 bases had no gene match. This CDR3 has 16 residues. CDR1 is MDHEN and CDR2 is SYDVKM in the germline V gene. In nucleotides, the CDR3 is TGTGCCAGCACCATTATAGGGACAGGGGGCTATCAGCCCCAGCATTTT. Its protein is CASTIIGTGGYQPQHF.